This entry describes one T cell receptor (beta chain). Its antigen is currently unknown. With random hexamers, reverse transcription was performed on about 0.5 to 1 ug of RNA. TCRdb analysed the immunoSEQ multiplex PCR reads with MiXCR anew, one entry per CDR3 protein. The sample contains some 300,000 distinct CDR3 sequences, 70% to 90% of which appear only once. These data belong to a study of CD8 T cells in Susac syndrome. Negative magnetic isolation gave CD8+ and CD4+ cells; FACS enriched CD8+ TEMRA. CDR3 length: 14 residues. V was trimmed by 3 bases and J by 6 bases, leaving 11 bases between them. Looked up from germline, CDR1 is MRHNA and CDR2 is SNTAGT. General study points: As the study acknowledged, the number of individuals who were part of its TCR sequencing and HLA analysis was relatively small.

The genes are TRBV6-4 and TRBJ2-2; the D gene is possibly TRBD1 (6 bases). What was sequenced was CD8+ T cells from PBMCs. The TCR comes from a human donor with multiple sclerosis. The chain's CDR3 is CASSEKGVPGELFF. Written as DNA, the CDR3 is TGTGCCAGCAGTGAGAAGGGGGTTCCCGGGGAGCTGTTTTTT.